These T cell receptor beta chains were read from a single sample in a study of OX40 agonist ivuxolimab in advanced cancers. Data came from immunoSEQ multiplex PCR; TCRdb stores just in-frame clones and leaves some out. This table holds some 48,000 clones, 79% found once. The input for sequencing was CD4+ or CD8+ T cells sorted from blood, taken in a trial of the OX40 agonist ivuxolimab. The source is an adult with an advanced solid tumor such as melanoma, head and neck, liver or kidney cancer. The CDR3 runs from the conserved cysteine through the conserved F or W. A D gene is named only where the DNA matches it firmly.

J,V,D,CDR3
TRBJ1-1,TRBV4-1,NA,CASSHSRRSRQGTEAFF
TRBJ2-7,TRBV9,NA,CASSARESEQYF
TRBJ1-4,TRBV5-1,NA,CASSPARQGGEKLFF
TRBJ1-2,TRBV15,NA,CATSSVRGGPPYGYTF
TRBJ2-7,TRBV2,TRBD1,CASSGTGQYSGEQYF
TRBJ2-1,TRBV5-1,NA,CASTSSYNEQFF
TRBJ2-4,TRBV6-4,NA,CASSDNDGGIQYF
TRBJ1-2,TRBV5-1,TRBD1,CASSLGTGDYGYTF
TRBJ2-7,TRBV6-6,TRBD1,CASSPDRVSEYF
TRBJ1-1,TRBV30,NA,CAWKMGDPAPAEAFF
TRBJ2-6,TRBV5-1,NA,CASSLGGAGANVLTF
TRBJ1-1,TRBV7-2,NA,CASSLDRLKNTEAFF
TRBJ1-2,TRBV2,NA,CAGGSIRVPGYTF
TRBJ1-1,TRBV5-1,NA,CASSLAGQENTEAFF
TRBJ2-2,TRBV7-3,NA,CASSPTRVPTGELFF
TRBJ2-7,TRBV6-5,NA,CASSPFDRVEQYF
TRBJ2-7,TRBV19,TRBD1,CASSEGTGYEQYF
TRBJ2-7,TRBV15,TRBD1,CATRKDRASYEQYF
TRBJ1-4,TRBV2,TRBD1,CASSAGQGQEKLFF
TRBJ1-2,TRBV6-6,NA,CASSLPRRAGGGYTF
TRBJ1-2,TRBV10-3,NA,CAISEDTGLNYGYTF
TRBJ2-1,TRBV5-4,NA,CASSLVMASESSYNEQFF
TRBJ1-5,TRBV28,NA,CASSLWGASGNQPQHF
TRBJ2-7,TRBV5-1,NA,CASSLDPGVSYEQYF
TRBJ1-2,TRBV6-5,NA,CASTDRIYGYTF
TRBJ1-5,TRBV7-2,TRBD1,CASSLDLGQGAQPQHF
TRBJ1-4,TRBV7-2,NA,CASSPGGQGREKLFF
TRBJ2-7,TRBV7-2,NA,CASSLSRGWQYF
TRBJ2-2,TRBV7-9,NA,CASSPVGTVNTGELFF
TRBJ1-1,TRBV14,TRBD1,CASSRTGGFSTEAFF
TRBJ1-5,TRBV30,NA,CAWSLEGFQPQHF
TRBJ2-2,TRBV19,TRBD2,CASSGFSGRSTGELFF
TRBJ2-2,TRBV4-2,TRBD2,CASSQDLPSGRSGELFF
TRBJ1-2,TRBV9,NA,CASSVDEGGYGYTF
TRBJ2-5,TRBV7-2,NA,CASSPAGETQYF
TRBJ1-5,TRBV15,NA,CATSRLGRGLSNQPQHF
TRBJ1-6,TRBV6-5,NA,CASSYDYRARSPLHF
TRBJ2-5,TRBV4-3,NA,CASSRLLDSEETQYF
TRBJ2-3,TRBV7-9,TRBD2,CASSPSGRATDTQYF
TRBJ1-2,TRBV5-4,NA,CASSKVGQTYGYTF
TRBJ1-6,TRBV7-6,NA,CASSSSARRDSPLHF
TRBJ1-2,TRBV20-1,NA,CSPITSYTF
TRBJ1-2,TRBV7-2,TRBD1,CASSLGGQAPGYTF
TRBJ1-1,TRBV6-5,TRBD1,CASSYGTVGETEAFF
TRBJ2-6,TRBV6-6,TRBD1,CASRQTGRANVLTF
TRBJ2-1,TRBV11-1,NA,CASSLGGGGNNEQFF
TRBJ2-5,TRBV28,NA,CASSWGDKAQYF
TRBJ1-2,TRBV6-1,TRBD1,CASSEHFGQGAGGYTF
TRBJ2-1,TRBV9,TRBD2,CASSPWEGQELFF